This T cell receptor (beta chain) was identified in a study of blood T cell repertoires in COVID-19 (dated by TCRdb to 2018 to 2020). Concerning the study at large: The collaborator samples originated in the United States, Italy and Spain and spanned the acute and convalescent phases of COVID-19. The prospective study material was composed of cDNA or gDNA derived from T cells, B-cell-depleted T cells, or PBMCs. The dataset comprised deeply sampled blood TCRbeta repertoires from subjects exposed to, actively infected with, or recovered from COVID-19. A freely available public database, intended as a resource for researchers studying the immune response to SARS-CoV-2, is where the repertoires were released. Samples were obtained from the ongoing ImmuneRACE study (first 160 participants) and from 1,000 to 1,500 subjects provided by 6 global collaborators. Nearly every sample came with metadata listing a de-identified subject ID, COVID-19 status, age in years and sex. Where available, HLA class I and class II types were taken from metadata supplied by the sample provider and were not determined by assay-based typing. Study-level results and caveats: How much clinical and demographic metadata was included differed by source and by participant, and the metadata was provided uncurated.

CDR1 and CDR2 (SEHNR, FQNEAQ) derive from the germline V gene (reference sequence). V is shortened by 5 bases, J by 5 bases, and the region joining them spans 19 bases. The CDR3 sequence holds 15 residues, the cysteine and phenylalanine included. CDR3 DNA is the only sequence kept; it has 45 bases, read in frame from the first base. About this clone itself: Its specific antigen is unknown. No much larger clonotype is one base removed from it; base qualities were not supplied.

The immunoSEQ Assay, a bias-controlled multiplex PCR, was used to amplify TCRbeta CDR3 regions from genomic DNA. Per the original workflow: The number of nucleated cells in each sample was estimated from the amplification of reference gene primers within the assay. Sequence reads were collapsed and filtered to measure the absolute abundance of every unique TCRbeta CDR3 rearrangement. Productive Simpson clonality was computed per sample as the square root of Simpson's diversity index over productive rearrangements. In TCRdb, the immuneACCESS table is reduced to in-frame sequences with V and J assigned. These tables do not hold every clone; where another copy was compared, an unresolved V gene accounts for under half, and the others remain unexplained. The V and J calls and clone size come from that table; D and trimming were worked out from the DNA. The sample records more than 200,000 clones, roughly nine tenths of which are singletons. Approximately 1.6% of the sample is in the top ten clones.

Collaborating institutions collected whole blood in K2EDTA tubes following their own protocols. For TCRbeta analysis, collaborators shipped samples as frozen whole blood, isolated PBMCs, or DNA extracted from either of those sample types. The receptor's source is a man between 65 and 80 years old with acute or convalescent COVID-19. Sequenced input: peripheral blood. The chain is made from TRBV7-9 and TRBJ2-7, and the D gene may be TRBD1, 6 bases matching. The CDR3 region has the sequence CASSASGTQLNEQYF. Read as DNA, the sequence is TGTGCCAGCAGCGCCTCCGGGACACAGTTAAACGAGCAGTACTTC.